This T cell receptor beta chain was observed in a study of blood T cells in healthy people across ages. Study results and caveats: Those diversity estimates obtained from one million T cells were thought to be underestimates.

Germline assignment: CDR1 MGHRA and CDR2 YSYEKL. This CDR3 is 16 amino acids long. As regards this clonotype: The antigen is undetermined. One end of the junction is discordant with germline, which a read error may explain.

Whenever a sample was processed, at least 6 million PBMCs were isolated. A J-beta primer mix and a sample-barcoded 5' primer were used in a second PCR of roughly 6 to 11 cycles. Each sample yielded at least 3 million CDR3-containing paired-end reads. Via MiXCR, TCRdb re-called the 5' RACE reads, giving one row per CDR3 protein. In the table there are about 1,500,000 distinct CDR3 sequences, roughly 28% of which are singletons. The TCR comes from a woman aged 30 to 39 in good health. This chain links TRBV4-1 with TRBJ1-1; TRBD1 aligns across 8 bases. What was sequenced was blood. The CDR3 protein is CASGQGALKMNTEAFF. The CDR3 DNA sequence: TGCGCCAGCGGCCAGGGGGCACTGAAGATGAACACTGAAGCTTTCTTT.